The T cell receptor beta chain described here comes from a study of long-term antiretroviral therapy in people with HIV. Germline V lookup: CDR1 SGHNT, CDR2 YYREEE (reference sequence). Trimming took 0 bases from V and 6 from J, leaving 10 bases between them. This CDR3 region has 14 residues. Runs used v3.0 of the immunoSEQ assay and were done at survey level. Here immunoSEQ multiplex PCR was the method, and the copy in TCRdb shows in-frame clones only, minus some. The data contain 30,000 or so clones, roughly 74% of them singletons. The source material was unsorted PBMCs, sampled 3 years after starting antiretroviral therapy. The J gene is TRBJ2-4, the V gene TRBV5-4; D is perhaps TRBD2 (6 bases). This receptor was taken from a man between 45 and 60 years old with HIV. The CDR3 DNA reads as TGTGCCAGCAGCTTGGCCCAGGGAGGAAACATTCAGTACTTC. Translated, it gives CASSLAQGGNIQYF.